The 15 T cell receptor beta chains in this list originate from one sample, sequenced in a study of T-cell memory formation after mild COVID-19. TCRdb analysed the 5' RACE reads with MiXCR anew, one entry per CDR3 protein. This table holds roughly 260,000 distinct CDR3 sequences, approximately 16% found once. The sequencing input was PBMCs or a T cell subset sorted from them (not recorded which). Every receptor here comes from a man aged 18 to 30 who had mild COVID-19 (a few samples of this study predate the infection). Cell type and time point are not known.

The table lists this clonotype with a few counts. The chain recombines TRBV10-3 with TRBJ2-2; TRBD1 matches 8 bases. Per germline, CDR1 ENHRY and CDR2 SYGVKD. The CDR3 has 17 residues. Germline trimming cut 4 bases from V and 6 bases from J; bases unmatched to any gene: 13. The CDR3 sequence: CAISVRGQGAAAGELFF. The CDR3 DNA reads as TGTGCCATCAGTGTACGAGGGCAGGGGGCGGCGGCCGGGGAGCTGTTTTTT.

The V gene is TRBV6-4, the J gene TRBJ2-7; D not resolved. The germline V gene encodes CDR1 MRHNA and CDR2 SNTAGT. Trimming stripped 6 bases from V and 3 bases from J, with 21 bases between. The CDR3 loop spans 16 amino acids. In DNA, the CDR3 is TGTGCCAGCAGATCCTATGGCCGCTTAAGTCTCTACGAGCAGTACTTC. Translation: CASRSYGRLSLYEQYF.

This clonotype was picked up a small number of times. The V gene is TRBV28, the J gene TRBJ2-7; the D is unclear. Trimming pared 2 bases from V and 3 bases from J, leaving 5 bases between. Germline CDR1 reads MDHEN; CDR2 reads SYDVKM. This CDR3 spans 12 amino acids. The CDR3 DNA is TGTGCCAGCAGTTTACACGGCTACGAGCAGTACGTC. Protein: CASSLHGYEQYV.

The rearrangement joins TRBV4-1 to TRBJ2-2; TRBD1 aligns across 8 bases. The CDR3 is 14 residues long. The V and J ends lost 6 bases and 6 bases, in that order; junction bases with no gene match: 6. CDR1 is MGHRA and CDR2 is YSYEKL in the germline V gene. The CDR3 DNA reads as TGCGCCAGCAGTCATGACAGGGGCCCCGGGGAGCTGTTTTTT. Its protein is CASSHDRGPGELFF.

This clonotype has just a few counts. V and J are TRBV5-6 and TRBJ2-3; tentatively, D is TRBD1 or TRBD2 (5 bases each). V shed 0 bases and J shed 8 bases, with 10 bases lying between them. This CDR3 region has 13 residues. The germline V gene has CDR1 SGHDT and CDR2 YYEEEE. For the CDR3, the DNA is TGTGCCAGCAGCTTGGGGCCCGGGACTACGCAGTATTTT. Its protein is CASSLGPGTTQYF.

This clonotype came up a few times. This CDR3 is CASSSRSGQPNTEAFF. The CDR3 coding sequence is TGTGCCAGCAGCTCGAGGTCGGGACAGCCGAACACTGAAGCTTTCTTT. This sequence joins TRBV7-2 and TRBJ1-1; the match to TRBD1 covers 7 bases. Trimming removed 4 bases from V and 1 base from J; junction bases left unmatched: 9. Germline V gene data show CDR1 as SGHTA and CDR2 as FQGNSA. The CDR3 is 16 residues long.

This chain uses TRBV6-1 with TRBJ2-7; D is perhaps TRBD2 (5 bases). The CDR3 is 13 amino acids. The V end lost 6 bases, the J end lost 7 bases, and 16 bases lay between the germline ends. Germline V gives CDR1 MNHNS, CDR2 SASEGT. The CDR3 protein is CASRADNPGEQYF. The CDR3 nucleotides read TGTGCCAGCAGAGCAGACAACCCGGGGGAGCAGTACTTC.

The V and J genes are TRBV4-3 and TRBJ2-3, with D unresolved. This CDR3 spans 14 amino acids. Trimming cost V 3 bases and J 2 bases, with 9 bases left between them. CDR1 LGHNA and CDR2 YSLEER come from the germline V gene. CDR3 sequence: CASSQDPNTDTQYF. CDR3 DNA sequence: TGCGCCAGCAGCCAGGATCCGAACACAGATACGCAGTATTTT.

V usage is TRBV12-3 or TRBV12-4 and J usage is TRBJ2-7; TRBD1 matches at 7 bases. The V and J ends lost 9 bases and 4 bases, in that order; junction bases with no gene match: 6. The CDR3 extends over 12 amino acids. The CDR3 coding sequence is TGTGCCAGTAGGGACAGAGGGTACGAGCAGTACTTC. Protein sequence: CASRDRGYEQYF.

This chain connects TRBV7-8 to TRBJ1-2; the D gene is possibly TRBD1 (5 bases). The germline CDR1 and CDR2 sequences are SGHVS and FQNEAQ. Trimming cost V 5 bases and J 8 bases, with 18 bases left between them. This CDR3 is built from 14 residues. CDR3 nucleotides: TGTGCCAGCAGCCGCCCCAGGGCGTCGTGGGGCTACACCTTC. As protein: CASSRPRASWGYTF.

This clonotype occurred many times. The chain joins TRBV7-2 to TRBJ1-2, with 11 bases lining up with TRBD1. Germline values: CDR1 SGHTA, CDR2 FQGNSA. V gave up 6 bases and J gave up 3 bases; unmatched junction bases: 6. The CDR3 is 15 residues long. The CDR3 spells CASRYPGQGDYGYTF. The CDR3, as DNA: TGTGCCAGCAGATATCCGGGACAGGGGGACTATGGCTACACCTTC.

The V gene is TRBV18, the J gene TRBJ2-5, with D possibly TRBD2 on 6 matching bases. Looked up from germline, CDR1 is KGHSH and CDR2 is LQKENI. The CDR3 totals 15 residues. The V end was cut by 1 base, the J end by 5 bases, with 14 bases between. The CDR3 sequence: CASSPRARGRETQYF. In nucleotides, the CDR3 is TGTGCCAGCTCACCACGGGCTCGAGGGAGGGAGACCCAGTACTTC.

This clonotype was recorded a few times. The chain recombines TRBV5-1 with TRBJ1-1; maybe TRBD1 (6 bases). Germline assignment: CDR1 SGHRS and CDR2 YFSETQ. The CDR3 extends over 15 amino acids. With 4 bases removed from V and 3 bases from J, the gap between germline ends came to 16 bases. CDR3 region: CASSVNRVRDTEAFF. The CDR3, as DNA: TGCGCCAGCAGCGTCAACAGGGTGAGGGACACTGAAGCTTTCTTT.

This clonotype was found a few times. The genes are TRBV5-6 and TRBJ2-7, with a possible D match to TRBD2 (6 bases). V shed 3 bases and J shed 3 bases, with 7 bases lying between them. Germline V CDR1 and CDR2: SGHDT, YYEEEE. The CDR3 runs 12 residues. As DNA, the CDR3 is TGTGCCAGCAGCTGGGGGGTCTACGAGCAGTACGTC. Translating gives CASSWGVYEQYV.

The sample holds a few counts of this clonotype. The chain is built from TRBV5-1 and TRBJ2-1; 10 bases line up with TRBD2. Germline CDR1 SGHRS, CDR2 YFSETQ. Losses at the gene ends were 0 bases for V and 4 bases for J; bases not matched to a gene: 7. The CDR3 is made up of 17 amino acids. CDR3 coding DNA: TGCGCCAGCAGCTTGGCCAGGAGACTAGCGGGTTACAATGAGCAGTTCTTC. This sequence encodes CASSLARRLAGYNEQFF.